A single sample is the source of the 28 T cell receptor beta chains below, sequenced in a study of cytomegalovirus exposure and HLA in healthy donors. Use of 60 Vbeta and 13 Jbeta primers characterized the PCR. Clones were sequenced by immunoSEQ multiplex PCR, and TCRdb holds only the in-frame ones, with some missing. The data contain around 200,000 clones, 55% to 75% of them seen just once; the ten biggest clones take up 2.6%. What was sequenced was PBMCs. These TCRs come from a man aged 35-49 years in good health and CMV-seropositive.

This chain joins TRBV10-3 and TRBJ2-5, with TRBD1 matching 11 bases. This CDR3 has 14 residues. V trimming: 8 bases; J trimming: 7 bases; junction bases outside the gene matches: 9. CDR1 ENHRY and CDR2 SYGVKD come from the germline V gene. CDR3 bases: TGTGCCATCGGGTGGGACAGGGGGACCACGACCCAGTACTTC. Translation gives CAIGWDRGTTTQYF.

This clone appeared once. The genes are TRBV5-8 and TRBJ2-4; a weak D match, TRBD1 (6 bases). Germline V gene lookup returns CDR1 SGHTS and CDR2 YDEGEE. The length of the CDR3 is 13 residues. V was pared by 4 bases and J by 8 bases, with 13 bases between. This chain's CDR3 is CASSGTRGDIQYF. The DNA for the CDR3 is TGTGCCAGCAGCGGGACACGTGGGGACATTCAGTACTTC. Full variable domain (rest looked up from reference TRBV5-8 and TRBJ2-4): EAGVTQSPTHLIKTRGQQATLRCSPISGHTSVYWYQQALGLGLQFLLWYDEGEERNRGNFPPRFSGRQFPNYSSELNVNALELEDSALYLCASSGTRGDIQYFGAGTRLSVL.

This clone was found a few times. The genes are TRBV27 and TRBJ1-6; D gene uncertain. Germline values: CDR1 MNHEY, CDR2 SMNVEV (reference sequence). The CDR3 runs to 14 residues. Trimming left V 2 bases short and J 8 bases short, with 10 bases between. The CDR3 sequence is CASSLRVVYSPLHF. CDR3 coding DNA: TGTGCCAGCAGTTTACGGGTTGTATATTCACCCCTCCACTTT.

V is TRBV4-1 and J is TRBJ1-1; no clear D gene. The germline gives CDR1 MGHRA, CDR2 YSYEKL. The CDR3 runs to 15 residues. The germline V and J ends were trimmed by 2 bases and 6 bases, with 16 bases remaining between them. CDR3 amino acids: CASSQFGEGFAEAFF. CDR3 bases: TGCGCCAGCAGCCAATTCGGGGAAGGATTCGCTGAAGCTTTCTTT.

This rearrangement joins TRBV7-6 to TRBJ2-1; 8 nucleotides line up with TRBD2. Germline V gene data show CDR1 as SGHVS and CDR2 as FNYEAQ. J gave up 10 bases and V 6 bases, and 11 bases lay outside the gene matches. The CDR3 length is 14 residues. CDR3 coding DNA: TGTGCCAGCAGTTCGAGCGGGGGCACGGGAGAGCAGTTCTTC. Translating it yields CASSSSGGTGEQFF.

The chain links TRBV4-1 to TRBJ1-5; D not certain. CDR3 length equals 17 residues. Between the trimmed V and J ends, which lost 1 base and 2 bases, there was a span of 15 bases. Germline CDR1 reads MGHRA; CDR2 reads YSYEKL. The CDR3 DNA sequence: TGCGCCAGCAGCCAAGGAGGGAGGAGGCGGGGCAATCAGCCCCAGCATTTT. Amino acid sequence: CASSQGGRRRGNQPQHF.

The CDR3 here is CASSLEWAGENEKLFF. The CDR3 DNA reads TGCGCCAGCAGCTTGGAGTGGGCAGGGGAAAATGAAAAACTGTTTTTT. This rearrangement joins TRBV5-1 to TRBJ1-4; TRBD1 might be the D (6 bases). V gave up 0 bases and J gave up 5 bases, with 14 bases separating them. Germline V gene lookup returns CDR1 SGHRS and CDR2 YFSETQ. The CDR3 contains 16 residues. The full variable domain, rest sourced from reference TRBV5-1 and TRBJ1-4, is KAGVTQTPRYLIKTRGQQVTLSCSPISGHRSVSWYQQTPGQGLQFLFEYFSETQRNKGNFPGRFSGRQFSNSRSEMNVSTLELGDSALYLCASSLEWAGENEKLFFGSGTQLSVL.

This clone was seen a handful of times. The gene calls are TRBV21-1 and TRBJ2-5; the table's D call of TRBD2 was not tested on the DNA. TRBV21-1 is labeled a pseudogene. This CDR3 is built from 14 residues. CDR3 coding DNA: TGTGCCAGCAGCAGGGAGGGCCTTATAGAGACCCAGTACTTC. Amino acid sequence: CASSREGLIETQYF.

This chain connects TRBV6-1 to TRBJ2-1; tentative D call: TRBD2 (6 bases). Trimming took off 2 bases at V and 7 bases at J, with 9 bases between the two ends. The germline V gene has CDR1 MNHNS and CDR2 SASEGT. CDR3 size: 13 residues. CDR3 protein: CASSEMGLNEQFF. The CDR3 DNA follows: TGTGCCAGCAGTGAAATGGGACTGAATGAGCAGTTCTTC.

V and J are TRBV28 and TRBJ1-6; TRBD1 matches 8 bases. The V gene end was trimmed by 4 bases and the J gene end by 10 bases; junction bases not matched to a gene: 6. The CDR3 has 14 residues. Germline-derived CDR1 and CDR2 are MDHEN and SYDVKM. The CDR3 spells CASSSGQGASPLHF. The DNA of the CDR3 is TGTGCCAGCAGTTCCGGACAGGGAGCCTCACCCCTCCACTTT.

This clone was seen only a few times. V and J are TRBV6-5 and TRBJ1-2; 10 bases agree with TRBD1. J was trimmed by 4 bases and V by 2 bases; bases with no gene match: 7. CDR1 MNHEY and CDR2 SVGAGI come from the germline V gene. The CDR3 sequence is 16 residues long. The CDR3 loop reads CASSYIRTGGGYGYTF. CDR3 nucleotide sequence: TGTGCCAGCAGTTACATTCGGACAGGGGGGGGCTATGGCTACACCTTC.

CDR3 sequence reads: CASSLQLRLHF. CDR3 bases: TGTGCCAGCAGTTTACAGTTGCGCCTCCACTTT. The rearrangement uses TRBV6-5 and TRBJ1-6; no clear D gene. V lost 4 bases to trimming and J lost 15 bases, with 10 bases between them. Looked up from germline, CDR1 is MNHEY and CDR2 is SVGAGI. This CDR3 has 11 residues.

The genes are TRBV7-9 and TRBJ2-7; a weak D match, TRBD1 (7 bases). The CDR3 spans 14 residues. The V gene's germline CDR1 is SEHNR and CDR2 FQNEAQ (reference sequence). The ends were cut back, 3 bases at V and 3 bases at J, with 12 bases in the middle. CDR3 protein: CASSFSQGGYEQYF. CDR3 bases: TGTGCCAGCAGCTTCAGTCAGGGGGGCTACGAGCAGTACTTC.

As concerns this clone: Sequence at one end of the junction differs from germline and may be a read error. V gene TRBV5-1 combines with J gene TRBJ1-3; D remains ambiguous. CDR3 length equals 15 residues. Germline assignment: CDR1 SGHRS and CDR2 YFSETQ. The CDR3 protein is CASRRGIESGNAIYF. CDR3 DNA sequence: TGCGCCAGCAGACGAGGGATAGAGTCTGGAAACGCCATATATTTT.

The chain recombines TRBV28 with TRBJ2-1; 8 bases match TRBD2. This CDR3 has 13 amino acids. Looked up from germline, CDR1 is MDHEN and CDR2 is SYDVKM. The ends lost 6 bases at V and 8 bases at J; junction bases unmatched: 6. The CDR3 bases are TGTGCCAGCAGCGACGGGGGGGCAGATGAGCAGTTCTTC. Translated, it gives CASSDGGADEQFF.

The CDR3 spells CASSAEGGGQPQHF. In DNA form, the CDR3 reads TGTGCCAGCAGTGCCGAAGGGGGGGGTCAGCCCCAGCATTTT. The rearrangement links TRBV6-1 to TRBJ1-5; a possible D gene is TRBD1 (6 bases). The V gene's germline CDR1 is MNHNS and CDR2 SASEGT. Trimming removed 4 bases at V and 6 bases at J, with 13 bases between. This CDR3 has 14 residues.

The J gene is TRBJ2-5, the V gene TRBV7-3; 10 bases agree with TRBD2. The CDR3 is made up of 16 amino acids. The V and J ends lost 5 bases and 1 base, in that order; junction bases with no gene match: 7. CDR1 is SGHTA and CDR2 is FQGTGA in the germline V gene. This CDR3 reads CASSPIAGGSQETQYF. As DNA, the CDR3 is TGTGCCAGCAGCCCTATAGCGGGGGGTTCCCAAGAGACCCAGTACTTC.

DNA of the CDR3: TGTGCCAGCAGTTTGACAGGGAGACTCTATGGCTACACCTTC. Protein: CASSLTGRLYGYTF. The chain recombines TRBV28 with TRBJ1-2, with 7 bases matching TRBD1. The CDR3 has 14 residues. Germline CDR1 and CDR2: MDHEN and SYDVKM. With 3 bases clipped from V and 4 bases from J, the junction kept 5 bases outside the gene matches.

The chain is built from TRBV7-9 and TRBJ2-7; 7 positions agree with TRBD2. Trimming cost V 1 base and J 0 bases; bases outside gene matches: 9. This CDR3 spans 17 amino acids. CDR1 SEHNR and CDR2 FQNEAQ come from the germline V gene (reference sequence). The CDR3 loop is CASSLGSVWGGSYEQYF. The CDR3 DNA follows: TGTGCCAGCAGCTTAGGATCAGTATGGGGGGGCTCCTACGAGCAGTACTTC.

Here the CDR3 DNA reads TGTGCCATCAGTGGGGGGACAGATACCTACGAGCAGTACTTC. Amino acids: CAISGGTDTYEQYF. The V and J genes are TRBV10-3 and TRBJ2-7; TRBD1 matches 7 bases. This CDR3 contains 14 residues. V trimming: 4 bases; J trimming: 2 bases; junction bases outside the gene matches: 5. CDR1 and CDR2 from the germline V gene are ENHRY and SYGVKD.

This clone has more than one count but fewer than ten. CDR3 sequence: CASSIDHSSGFIQYF. CDR3 DNA: TGTGCCAGTAGTATAGATCATAGTAGCGGGTTTATTCAGTACTTC. V gene TRBV19 combines with J gene TRBJ2-4; TRBD2 matches at 7 bases. The CDR3 sequence is 15 residues long. Germline V gene sequence: CDR1 LNHDA, CDR2 SQIVND (reference sequence). V lost 0 bases, J lost 10 bases, and 9 bases stayed unmatched. The variable domain in full, with the rest retrieved from reference TRBV19 and TRBJ2-4, is DGGITQSPKYLFRKEGQNVTLSCEQNLNHDAMYWYRQDPGQGLRLIYYSQIVNDFQKGDIAEGYSVSREKKESFPLTVTSAQKNPTAFYLCASSIDHSSGFIQYFGAGTRLSVL.

The chain couples TRBV5-8 to TRBJ1-2, with 10 nucleotides matching TRBD1. The CDR3 totals 15 residues. The V and J ends lost 0 bases and 8 bases, in that order; junction bases with no gene match: 7. Germline lookup yields CDR1 SGHTS and CDR2 YDEGEE. DNA for the CDR3: TGTGCCAGCAGCTTGGTGGTCGGGACAGGGGCCGGCTACACCTTC. Its translation: CASSLVVGTGAGYTF.

V and J are TRBV4-2 and TRBJ2-1, with D uncertain. The V gene lost 0 bases and the J gene lost 4 bases, with 13 bases spanning the gap. From germline, CDR1 is LGHNA and CDR2 YNFKEQ. The CDR3 runs 16 residues. The CDR3 is CASSQEKSQWYNEQFF. CDR3 bases: TGTGCCAGCAGCCAAGAGAAGTCCCAGTGGTACAATGAGCAGTTCTTC.

The chain joins TRBV6-5 to TRBJ1-1, with 9 bases identical to TRBD1. Trimming at V came to 2 bases and at J to 4 bases, leaving 2 bases not matched to a gene. This CDR3 comprises 14 residues. The germline V gene has CDR1 MNHEY and CDR2 SVGAGI. CDR3 nucleotide sequence: TGTGCCAGCAGTTACCGGGACAGGGTCACTGAAGCTTTCTTT. Translating it yields CASSYRDRVTEAFF.

The V call is TRBV5-1, the J call TRBJ2-7; the D is unclear. This CDR3 has 14 amino acids. The germline V gene encodes CDR1 SGHRS and CDR2 YFSETQ. Trimming shortened V by 4 bases and J by 4 bases, and 15 bases separated the two germline ends. CDR3 region: CASSLGGYSYEQYF. CDR3 DNA: TGCGCCAGCAGCCTAGGTGGCTATTCTTACGAGCAGTACTTC.

The sample holds one count of this clone. The CDR3 DNA sequence: TGTGCCAGCAGCGGAGGGGGTGGTGATACGCAGTATTTT. Translation: CASSGGGGDTQYF. This chain links TRBV9 with TRBJ2-3; possibly TRBD1 for D (6 bases). The CDR3 runs 13 residues. CDR1 is SGDLS, CDR2 YYNGEE, per germline. The ends were cut back, 3 bases at V and 6 bases at J, with 11 bases in the middle.

This clone was counted between two and nine times. The rearrangement uses TRBV29-1 and TRBJ1-5; 7 nucleotides match TRBD1. Trimming at V came to 6 bases and at J to 0 bases, leaving 2 bases not matched to a gene. This CDR3 has 13 amino acids. Germline CDR1 and CDR2: SQVTM and ANQGSEA. CDR3 DNA: TGCAGCGTGCGACAGGGTAGCAATCAGCCCCAGCATTTT. Translating gives CSVRQGSNQPQHF.

The chain links TRBV7-8 to TRBJ2-3; 7 bases map to TRBD1. Trimming cost V 2 bases and J 6 bases; bases outside gene matches: 5. CDR3 length: 14 residues. Germline CDR1 SGHVS, CDR2 FQNEAQ. DNA for the CDR3: TGTGCCAGCAGCTTACCCGGGACAGTGGATACGCAGTATTTT. Protein: CASSLPGTVDTQYF.